The 5 T cell receptor beta chains given below trace back to one sample, sequenced in a study of CD8 T cells in ankylosing spondylitis. TCRdb redid the calling of the 5' RACE reads with MiXCR, one entry per CDR3 protein. The sample yields 300,000 to 350,000 distinct CDR3 sequences, about a fifth seen once. The sequencing sample was made of blood, either unsorted or a sorted T cell fraction (not recorded which). Receptors were obtained from a female donor with ankylosing spondylitis or in good health (not recorded which).

The chain employs TRBV7-9 and TRBJ2-4; TRBD1 matches at 8 bases. The CDR3 sequence is 14 residues long. The germline V gene encodes CDR1 SEHNR and CDR2 FQNEAQ (reference sequence). The junction had 9 bases not matched to a gene; V was cut back by 6 bases and J by 8 bases. CDR3 sequence (DNA): TGTGCCAGCAGTCCTACAGGGGGGTCAGACATTCAGTACTTC. Its protein is CASSPTGGSDIQYF.

This clonotype occurred a few times. CDR3 residues: CASSLASYGYTF. The CDR3 DNA follows: TGTGCCAGCAGCTTGGCTAGCTATGGCTACACCTTC. V usage is TRBV5-6 and J usage is TRBJ1-2; no clear D gene. Germline CDR1 SGHDT, CDR2 YYEEEE. V was clipped by 0 bases and J by 4 bases, with 4 bases between them. The CDR3 totals 12 residues.

The chain carries TRBV2 and TRBJ2-1; D is undetermined. Germline CDR1 and CDR2: SNHLY and FYNNEI. CDR3 size: 13 residues. V gave up 6 bases and J gave up 6 bases, with 12 bases separating them. The CDR3 loop is CASRGQSVNEQFF. CDR3 DNA sequence: TGTGCCAGCAGGGGTCAGAGCGTCAATGAGCAGTTCTTC.

In regard to this clonotype: Given a much more abundant clone one base away, this may be a read error. CDR3 coding DNA: TGCGGTGCTAGACAGTCCCCTCTGGTGGAGACCCAGTACTTC. Its translation is CGARQSPLVETQYF. The chain links TRBV20-1 to TRBJ2-5; D perhaps matches TRBD1 (5 bases). The CDR3 has 14 amino acids. Germline assignment: CDR1 DFQATT and CDR2 SNEGSKA (reference sequence).

The chain combines TRBV5-1 with TRBJ2-7, with 9 nucleotides matching TRBD1. The germline V gene has CDR1 SGHRS and CDR2 YFSETQ. The CDR3 sequence is 14 residues long. The ends lost 3 bases at V and 3 bases at J; junction bases unmatched: 4. CDR3 sequence (DNA): TGCGCCAGCAGCTGGACAGGGGAAGGCTACGAGCAGTACTTC. It specifies CASSWTGEGYEQYF. Full variable domain (remainder filled in from reference TRBV5-1 and TRBJ2-7): KAGVTQTPRYLIKTRGQQVTLSCSPISGHRSVSWYQQTPGQGLQFLFEYFSETQRNKGNFPGRFSGRQFSNSRSEMNVSTLELGDSALYLCASSWTGEGYEQYFGPGTRLTVT.